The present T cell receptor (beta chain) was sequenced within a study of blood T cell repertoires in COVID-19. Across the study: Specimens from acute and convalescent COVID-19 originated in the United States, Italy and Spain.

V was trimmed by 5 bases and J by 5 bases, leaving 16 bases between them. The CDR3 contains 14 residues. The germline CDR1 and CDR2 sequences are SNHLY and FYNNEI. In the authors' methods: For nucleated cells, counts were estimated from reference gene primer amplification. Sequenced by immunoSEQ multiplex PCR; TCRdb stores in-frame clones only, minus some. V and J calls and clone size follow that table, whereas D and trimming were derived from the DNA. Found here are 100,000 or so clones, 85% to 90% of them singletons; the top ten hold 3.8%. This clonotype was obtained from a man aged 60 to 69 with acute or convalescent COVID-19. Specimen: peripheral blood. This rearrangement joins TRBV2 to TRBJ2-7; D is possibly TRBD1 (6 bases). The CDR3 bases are TGTGCCAGCAGTCCCCTCTCAGGGGTCAACGAGCAGTACTTC. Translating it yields CASSPLSGVNEQYF.